This TCR beta chain comes out of a study of blood T cells in healthy people across ages (dated by TCRdb to 2014 to 2015). In the study overall: In model experiments, roughly one uniquely barcoded TCR beta cDNA molecule per two T cells was captured by template switching. To track age-related changes in TCR beta repertoire diversity, the study relied on deep sequencing normalized with unique cDNA molecular identifiers. Four age groups were formed from the donors: young (average 16 years), middle-aged (around 37), aged (roughly 56) and long-lived (more than 75). To avoid experimental bias, donors of different ages were distributed randomly across sequencing lanes. For two donors (one aged 18 to 29 and one aged 80 or older), the study analyzed two additional independent replicas of 1 million unique cDNA reads from the same blood draw.

Note on this clonotype: What antigen it recognizes has not been identified. The record has no base qualities; no much larger clone is one base away.

Systemically healthy Caucasian individuals from Russia, some 36 in total and aged about 6 to 90 years, were included as donors. Each donor gave roughly 9 milliliters of peripheral blood, drawn into EDTA-treated Vacutainer tubes. Ficoll-Paque density-gradient centrifugation was used to isolate PBMCs, with at least 6.5 million per sample. Total RNA was extracted from PBMCs with Trizol reagent, with at least 5.5 micrograms obtained per sample. The percentages of naive CD45RAhigh/CD27high T cells were determined by flow cytometry on a PBMC aliquot from every donor. General study outcomes and caveats: A strong correlation was found between observed TCR beta diversity and the percentage of naive T cells measured by flow cytometry. Total diversity estimates from one million sequenced T cells were considered lower bounds and underestimates. Conclusive comparison of naive and antigen-experienced compartments was prevented by the profiling of bulk unsorted PBMCs. As age increased, observed TCR beta diversity per million T cells dropped in a roughly linear way, and a significant reduction was already evident by age 40. The long-lived group showed more naive CD4+ T cells, fewer expanded clones and increased TCR diversity than the aged group, suggesting age selection. Donor CMV infection status was unknown, potentially confounding age-related changes in expanded clonotypes.

The receptor library was made with 5' RACE. TCRdb shows the sequencer as Illumina HiSeq 2500. A second PCR of roughly 6 to 11 cycles was performed with a sample-barcoded 5' primer and a J-beta primer mix. Each TCR beta cDNA molecule received a unique molecular identifier from a template-switch 5' adaptor carrying 12 random nucleotides. At least 2.5 million CDR3-containing paired-end reads were obtained from each sample. All of the RNA was converted into first-strand cDNA using the Mint cDNA synthesis kit, with a TRBC-specific oligonucleotide serving as the primer. All cDNA was treated with uracil-DNA glycosylase and then went through a first 18-cycle PCR with the universal primers M1SS and BC2_uni_R. The published analysis was carried out like this. For normalization, 1 million high-quality reads, each with a distinct molecular identifier, were randomly selected from each sample. Instead of being binned into consensus sequences, reads with shared molecular identifiers were discarded. MiTCR, with a Q25 quality threshold and the strictest error-elimination algorithm, was used for CDR3 identification, clonotype clustering and error correction. Lower-bound total TCR beta diversity was estimated with a nonparametric unseen species model using Euler transformation. TCRdb trimmed the raw reads at Q25, called clones with MiXCR and kept productive beta chains. Under each unique CDR3 protein, matching rows form one entry showing the most common genes and DNA. None of the V and J calls come from the authors' own analysis; TCRdb made them. The sample table records about 570,000 distinct CDR3 sequences; approximately 27% of these occur just once. The top ten clones comprise approximately 18% of the sample.

This TCR derives from a woman in her seventies in good health. The material sequenced was blood.

The DNA reads TGCGCCAGCAGCTTACTCCAGGGGAACACTGAAGCTTTCTTT. This codes for CASSLLQGNTEAFF. In this chain, TRBV5-1 is recombined with TRBJ1-1; D gene: possibly TRBD1, on 5 matching bases. CDR1 and CDR2, per the germline V gene, are SGHRS and YFSETQ. V loses 2 bases of germline sequence and J loses 1 base, and the interval between the two ends is 9 bases. The CDR3 runs 14 residues from the cysteine to the phenylalanine. The sequence is cut down to CDR3 DNA, 42 bases in frame from base 1.